This section outlines one T cell receptor (beta chain) sequence together with its context. Its cognate antigen is unknown. The germline V gene has CDR1 SEHNR and CDR2 FQNEAQ (reference sequence). The ends were cut back, 4 bases at V and 7 bases at J, with 17 bases in the middle. The CDR3 length is 15 residues. Some clones are missing from TCRdb's copy, which holds only in-frame ones; the method was immunoSEQ multiplex PCR. The sample consists of approximately 63,000 clones, 90% to 95% of them appearing once. These data originate in a study of graft-versus-host responses after intestinal transplantation.

This specimen was unstimulated CD4+ T cells sorted from spleen or lymph node cells, taken before transplant. This TCR was recovered from a human donor who was the organ donor for an intestinal transplant. The chain couples TRBV7-9 to TRBJ2-1; possible D gene TRBD1, 7 bases. CDR3 nucleotide sequence: TGTGCCAGCAGCTCCGGCGGGACAGCGCAAAATGAGCAGTTCTTC. This translates into CASSSGGTAQNEQFF. Full variable domain (remainder filled in from reference TRBV7-9 and TRBJ2-1): DTGVSQNPRHKITKRGQNVTFRCDPISEHNRLYWYRQTLGQGPEFLTYFQNEAQLEKSRLLSDRFSAERPKGSFSTLEIQRTEQGDSAMYLCASSSGGTAQNEQFFGPGTRLTVL.